This TCR beta chain was identified during a study of patients and donors after allogeneic stem cell transplantation. This clonotype showed up many times. This CDR3 region has 12 residues. V was trimmed by 4 bases and J by 8 bases, leaving 10 bases between them. Germline V gives CDR1 SGHDT, CDR2 YYEEEE. TCRdb analysed the RT-PCR reads with MiXCR anew, one entry per CDR3 protein. The sample has 70,000 to 100,000 distinct CDR3 sequences, 4.5% to 5% seen once; the top ten hold 2% to 3%. The V gene is TRBV5-6, the J gene TRBJ2-1; D call uncertain. The receptor's source is a human donor who was either an allogeneic HSCT recipient or a stem cell or donor lymphocyte infusion donor (not recorded which). It is not recorded whose cells these are; they may come from a transplant donor. Sequencing used blood, either unsorted or a sorted T cell fraction (not recorded which). The CDR3 DNA reads TGTGCCAGCAGCCTTTCCTCCGATGAGCAGTTCTTC. Amino acids: CASSLSSDEQFF.